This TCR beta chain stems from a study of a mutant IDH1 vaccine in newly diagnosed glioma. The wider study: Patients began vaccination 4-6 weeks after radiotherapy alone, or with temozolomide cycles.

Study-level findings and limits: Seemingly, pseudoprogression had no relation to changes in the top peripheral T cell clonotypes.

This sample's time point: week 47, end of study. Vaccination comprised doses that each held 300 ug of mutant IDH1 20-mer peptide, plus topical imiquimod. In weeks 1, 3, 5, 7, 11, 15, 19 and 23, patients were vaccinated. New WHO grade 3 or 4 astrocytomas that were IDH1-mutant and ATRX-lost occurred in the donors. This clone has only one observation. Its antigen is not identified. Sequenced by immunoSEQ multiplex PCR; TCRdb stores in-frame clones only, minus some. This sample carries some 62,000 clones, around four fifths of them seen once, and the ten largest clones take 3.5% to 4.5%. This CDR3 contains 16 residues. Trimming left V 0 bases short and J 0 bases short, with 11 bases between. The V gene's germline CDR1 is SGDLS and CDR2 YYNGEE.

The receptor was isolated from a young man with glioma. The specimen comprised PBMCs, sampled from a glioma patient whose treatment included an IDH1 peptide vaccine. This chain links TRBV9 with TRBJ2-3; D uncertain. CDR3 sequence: CASSVVPSRSTDTQYF. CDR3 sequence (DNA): TGTGCCAGCAGCGTAGTTCCGAGCCGAAGCACAGATACGCAGTATTTT.